This T cell receptor (beta chain) derives from a study of shared clonotypes between healthy human individuals. Background on the study: Each donor's CD4 naive and CD4 memory cells filled three plates apiece, CD8 naive two, and CD8 memory one. Findings and limits, study-wide: Relative to memory subsets, naive subsets generally showed larger estimated richness.

Researchers ran the assay at a deep level. In the authors' workflow: Junction-only sequences without quality scores came from ImmunoSEQ, so filtering differed. Measured with immunoSEQ multiplex PCR; TCRdb has only the in-frame clones, and not every one. D and trimming were read from the DNA, whereas the V and J calls and clone size are those reported in that table. The repertoire holds approximately 1.5 million clones, with just under 99% as singletons. Details on this clone: Its matching antigen is unknown.

CDR1 and CDR2 (germline): SNHLY, FYNNEI. This CDR3 has 14 residues. V lost 5 bases to trimming and J lost 0 bases, with 8 bases between them. The J gene is TRBJ1-5, the V gene TRBV2; D not resolved. Sequencing was carried out using naive CD4+ T cells sorted from blood. Subset in this sample: CD45RA+ positively selected. This TCR was recovered from a man in his thirties or forties in good health. The DNA of the CDR3 is TGTGCCAGCAGTCGGGAATTTAGCAATCAGCCCCAGCATTTT. Translated: CASSREFSNQPQHF.